This TCR beta chain is from a study of T cell responses to AZD1222 COVID-19 vaccine. Study as a whole: Pooled in the analysis were second doses at about 4 or about 12 weeks. Overall study results and limits: Reportedly, close to half of spike-specific TCRs are directed against unmutated variant regions.

A word on this clone: Its matching antigen is unknown.

Germline loops: CDR1 LNHDA, CDR2 SQIVND (reference sequence). V gave up 5 bases and J gave up 0 bases, with 14 bases separating them. The CDR3 is made up of 16 amino acids. The method was immunoSEQ multiplex PCR; TCRdb's version includes in-frame clones alone and lacks a portion of them. Among 100,000 to 150,000 clones listed, roughly 90% were seen once. V and J are TRBV19 and TRBJ1-3; D is uncertain. Sequences were derived from peripheral blood, sampled on day 0 of AZD1222 vaccination. The sequence came from an adult in good health. The CDR3 coding sequence is TGTGCCAGTAGTCTCCTCGCTGGGAGCTCTGGAAACACCATATATTTT. Translated, it gives CASSLLAGSSGNTIYF.